Listed below are T cell receptor beta chains from one sample, sequenced in a study of shared clonotypes between healthy human individuals. Data came from immunoSEQ multiplex PCR; TCRdb stores just in-frame clones and leaves some out. The sample holds 800,000 to 1,200,000 clones, about four fifths seen once. The sequencing input was memory CD4+ T cells from PBMCs. These receptors all stem from a man aged 18 to 30 in good health. Some clones in this sample may be carry-over from other donors' samples. CDR3s include the opening cysteine and the closing phenylalanine or tryptophan. Each record gives: CDR3 DNA, CDR3 protein, D gene, clone size, V gene, J gene. The D gene is left open where the match is weak. Size tells how often a clone was seen (once, few, many) or the class of an expanded clone, and some rows leave it out.

CDR3 DNA: TGTGCCAGCGTGGACTCCGGCAGGGATGAGCAGTTCTTC; CDR3 protein: CASVDSGRDEQFF; D gene: .; clone size: few; V gene: TRBV6-6; J gene: TRBJ2-1
CDR3 DNA: TGTGCCAGCAGCCCTCGACTAGCGGGAGAATTAGATACGCAGTATTTT; CDR3 protein: CASSPRLAGELDTQYF; D gene: TRBD2; clone size: once; V gene: TRBV5-4; J gene: TRBJ2-3
CDR3 DNA: TGTGCCAGCAGCGCTGGGGGGCTAGCGGGGGCTGGGACCCAGTACTTC; CDR3 protein: CASSAGGLAGAGTQYF; D gene: TRBD2; clone size: .; V gene: TRBV9; J gene: TRBJ2-5
CDR3 DNA: TGTGCCAGCAGCACCACGGGACAGGGTCCCGACGAGCAGTACTTC; CDR3 protein: CASSTTGQGPDEQYF; D gene: TRBD1; clone size: .; V gene: TRBV5-4; J gene: TRBJ2-7
CDR3 DNA: TGTGCCAGTAGTAAAAGGACAGGCCTTTTCAATCAGCCCCAGCATTTT; CDR3 protein: CASSKRTGLFNQPQHF; D gene: TRBD1; clone size: .; V gene: TRBV19; J gene: TRBJ1-5
CDR3 DNA: TGTGCCAGCAGCTTAGAGGCTGGCGGGAAACCGAAGACCCAGTACTTC; CDR3 protein: CASSLEAGGKPKTQYF; D gene: .; clone size: .; V gene: TRBV7-2; J gene: TRBJ2-5
CDR3 DNA: TGCGCCAGCAGCCGCGGGACAGGGGGCGCGTCAGATACGCAGTATTTT; CDR3 protein: CASSRGTGGASDTQYF; D gene: TRBD1; clone size: .; V gene: TRBV5-1; J gene: TRBJ2-3
CDR3 DNA: TGTGCCAGCAGCTTACTTCAGGTCTATGGCTACACCTTC; CDR3 protein: CASSLLQVYGYTF; D gene: .; clone size: .; V gene: TRBV7-9; J gene: TRBJ1-2
CDR3 DNA: TGTGCCAGCAGCTTGTACAGGGGTGGAAACGTAAACTATGGCTACACCTTC; CDR3 protein: CASSLYRGGNVNYGYTF; D gene: TRBD1; clone size: .; V gene: TRBV11-1; J gene: TRBJ1-2
CDR3 DNA: TGTGCCAGCAGTTACTCGGACAGGGTAGGGCAGTTCTTC; CDR3 protein: CASSYSDRVGQFF; D gene: TRBD1; clone size: .; V gene: TRBV6-5; J gene: TRBJ2-1
CDR3 DNA: TGTGCCAGCAGCACAAGGAGACAGGGGACTGAAGCTTTCTTT; CDR3 protein: CASSTRRQGTEAFF; D gene: TRBD1; clone size: .; V gene: TRBV7-8; J gene: TRBJ1-1
CDR3 DNA: TGCGCCAGCAGCTGGGGAACTAGCGGGATTGGGCAGTTCTTC; CDR3 protein: CASSWGTSGIGQFF; D gene: TRBD2; clone size: .; V gene: TRBV5-1; J gene: TRBJ2-1
CDR3 DNA: TGTGCCAGCAAGACGTCGGAGTTGTACGAGCAGTACTTC; CDR3 protein: CASKTSELYEQYF; D gene: .; clone size: .; V gene: TRBV6-1; J gene: TRBJ2-7